This TCR beta chain was found in a study of T cells in Graves' hyperthyroidism and ophthalmopathy. General study results and limits: Most thyroid clonotypes expanded above 0.001 were also detected in blood.

V was pared by 3 bases and J by 5 bases, with 4 bases between. This CDR3 spans 12 amino acids. Per the germline V gene, CDR1 is SGHNT and CDR2 is YENEEA. Uncontrolled infection, other autoimmune disease, pregnancy and lactation each barred patients from inclusion. The source material, RNA transcripts, was used to amplify TCR beta CDR3 regions. The HTBI primer set served for first-round RT-PCR of the TCR CDR3. Via MiXCR, TCRdb re-called the multiplex PCR reads, giving one row per CDR3 protein. The repertoire holds about 400,000 distinct CDR3 sequences, 25% seen once, with less than 85% in the top ten. This clonotype was picked up a small number of times. Its target is unknown.

The sequenced sample was blood. The J gene is TRBJ2-2, the V gene TRBV11-3; no clear D. The TCR comes from a man aged 45-60 years with Graves' hyperthyroidism. This CDR3 is CASSFRTGELFF. CDR3 DNA sequence: TGTGCCAGCAGCTTTAGGACCGGGGAGCTGTTTTTT.